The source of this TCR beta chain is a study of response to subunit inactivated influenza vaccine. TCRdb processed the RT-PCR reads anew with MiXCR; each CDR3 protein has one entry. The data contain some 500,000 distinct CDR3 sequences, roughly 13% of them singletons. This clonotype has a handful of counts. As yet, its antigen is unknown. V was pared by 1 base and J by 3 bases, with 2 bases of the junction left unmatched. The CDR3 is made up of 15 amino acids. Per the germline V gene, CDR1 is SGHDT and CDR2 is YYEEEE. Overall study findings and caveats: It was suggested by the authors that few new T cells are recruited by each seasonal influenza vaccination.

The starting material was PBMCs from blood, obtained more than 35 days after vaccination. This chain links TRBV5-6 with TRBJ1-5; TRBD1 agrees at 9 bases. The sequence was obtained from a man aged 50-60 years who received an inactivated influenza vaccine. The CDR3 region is CASSLWDRDNQPQHF. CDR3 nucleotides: TGTGCCAGCAGCTTGTGGGACAGGGACAATCAGCCCCAGCATTTT.